This T cell receptor (beta chain) was profiled in a study of cytomegalovirus exposure and HLA in healthy donors. PCR employed 60 Vbeta and 13 Jbeta primers. Measured with immunoSEQ multiplex PCR; TCRdb has only the in-frame clones, and not every one. The repertoire holds 75,000 to 100,000 clones, with around 8% as singletons. The CDR3 has 13 residues. CDR1 MNHNY and CDR2 SVGAGI come from the germline V gene (reference sequence). The ends were cut back, 10 bases at V and 5 bases at J, with 12 bases in the middle. This clone has a handful of counts. The clonotype was recovered from a man between 50 and 59 years old in good health and CMV-seronegative. The sequencing sample was made of PBMCs. The chain carries TRBV6-6 and TRBJ1-6, with D uncertain. CDR3 sequence: CATTAANNSPLHF. The DNA for the CDR3 is TGTGCCACTACCGCGGCTAATAATTCACCCCTCCACTTT.